This T cell receptor beta chain was profiled in a study of radiotherapy plus CTLA-4 blockade in lung cancer. Study-wide context: There were objective responses in approximately 20% of patients, and over 30% had disease control. Study conclusions and caveats: It was early blood T cell clone dynamics, with interferon-beta, that reportedly best predicted response. In blood, tumor-derived TCR clones expanded after radiotherapy plus ipilimumab.

This CDR3 has 14 residues. The germline V gene has CDR1 SEHNR and CDR2 FQNEAQ (reference sequence). V was pared by 7 bases and J by 2 bases, with 14 bases between. Data came from immunoSEQ multiplex PCR; TCRdb stores just in-frame clones and leaves some out. The data hold 50,000 to 75,000 clones, with approximately 80% observed a single time. Treatment of patients with chemo-refractory metastatic non-small-cell lung cancer consisted of focal radiation plus CTLA-4 blockade with ipilimumab. Comment on this clone: The antigen remains unidentified.

Sample: peripheral blood, taken from a patient treated with radiotherapy plus ipilimumab. This chain joins TRBV7-9 and TRBJ1-1; D is possibly TRBD1 (5 bases). The sequence derives from a human donor with non-small cell lung cancer who had a complete response to radiotherapy plus ipilimumab. CDR3 protein: CASTFGGENTEAFF. In nucleotides, the CDR3 is TGTGCCAGCACCTTTGGAGGGGAAAACACTGAAGCTTTCTTT.